This T cell receptor (beta chain) came from a study of Ad26.COV2.S vaccination and SARS-CoV-2 variants. Treatment described: roughly 19 received Ad26.COV2.S at low or high dose, single or two shots; about five received placebo; per-sample allocation not given. Specimens were obtained on day 63 following the first vaccine or placebo injection. The V segment lost 5 bases and the J segment 3 bases; nucleotides outside the gene matches: 6. This CDR3 has 17 amino acids. Germline-derived CDR1 and CDR2 are SGHVS and FQNEAQ. Some clones are missing from TCRdb's copy, which holds only in-frame ones; the method was immunoSEQ multiplex PCR. In the table there are around 270,000 clones, approximately 90% of which are singletons.

The sequence derives from a person aged 18-65 years who received the Ad26.COV2.S COVID-19 vaccine or a placebo. The chain has TRBV7-8 and TRBJ2-3, with TRBD2 matching over 15 bases. The source was peripheral blood, collected in a trial of Ad26.COV2.S vaccine versus placebo. In DNA, the CDR3 is TGTGCCAGCAGCCTCCACGGACTAGCGGGAGGGACAGATACGCAGTATTTT. It encodes CASSLHGLAGGTDTQYF.